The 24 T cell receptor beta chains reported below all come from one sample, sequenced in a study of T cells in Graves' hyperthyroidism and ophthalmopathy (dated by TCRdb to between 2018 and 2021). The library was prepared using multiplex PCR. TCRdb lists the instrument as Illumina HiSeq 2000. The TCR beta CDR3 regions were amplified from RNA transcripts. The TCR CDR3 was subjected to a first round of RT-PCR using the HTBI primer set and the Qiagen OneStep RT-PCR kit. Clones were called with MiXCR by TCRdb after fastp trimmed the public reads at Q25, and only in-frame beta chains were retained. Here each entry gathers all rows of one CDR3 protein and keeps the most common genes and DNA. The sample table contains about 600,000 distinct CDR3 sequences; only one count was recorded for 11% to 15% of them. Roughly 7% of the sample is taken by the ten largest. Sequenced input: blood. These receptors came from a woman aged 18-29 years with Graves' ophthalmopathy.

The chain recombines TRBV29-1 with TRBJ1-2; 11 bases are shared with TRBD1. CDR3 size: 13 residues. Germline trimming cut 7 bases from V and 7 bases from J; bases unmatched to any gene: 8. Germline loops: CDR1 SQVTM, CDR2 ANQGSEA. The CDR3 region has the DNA TGCAGCGGGGGGACAGGGGGAGGATCTGGCTACACCTTC. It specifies CSGGTGGGSGYTF. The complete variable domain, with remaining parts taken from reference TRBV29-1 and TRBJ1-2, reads SAVISQKPSRDICQRGTSLTIQCQVDSQVTMMFWYRQQPGQSLTLIATANQGSEATYESGFVIDKFPISRPNLTFSTLTVSNMSPEDSSIYLCSGGTGGGSGYTFGSGTRLTVV.

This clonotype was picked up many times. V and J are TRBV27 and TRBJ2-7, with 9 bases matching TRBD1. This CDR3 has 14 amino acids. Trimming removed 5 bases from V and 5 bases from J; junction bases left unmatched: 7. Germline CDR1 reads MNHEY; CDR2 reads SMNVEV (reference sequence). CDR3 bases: TGTGCCAGCAGTCCCGGGACAGGGCCTAACGAGCAGTACTTC. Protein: CASSPGTGPNEQYF.

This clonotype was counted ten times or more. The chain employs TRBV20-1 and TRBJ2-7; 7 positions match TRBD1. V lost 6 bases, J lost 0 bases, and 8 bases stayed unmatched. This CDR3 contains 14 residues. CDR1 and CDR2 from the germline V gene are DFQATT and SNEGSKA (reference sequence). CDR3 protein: CSATGTASSYEQYF. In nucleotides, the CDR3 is TGCAGTGCCACCGGGACAGCAAGCTCCTACGAGCAGTACTTC.

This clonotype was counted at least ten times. The CDR3 DNA follows: TGCAGTGCTAGCTACCGGGACAGTCTAGAGACCCAGTACTTC. Protein product: CSASYRDSLETQYF. This chain links TRBV20-1 with TRBJ2-5, with 7 bases matching TRBD1. Germline V lookup: CDR1 DFQATT, CDR2 SNEGSKA (reference sequence). The junction had 8 bases not matched to a gene; V was cut back by 3 bases and J by 4 bases. The CDR3 extends over 14 amino acids.

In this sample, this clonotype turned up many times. CDR3 amino acids: CATGRGIDGRRSNQPQHF. CDR3 sequence (DNA): TGTGCCACAGGAAGGGGGATAGACGGTCGTAGGAGCAATCAGCCCCAGCATTTT. The chain carries TRBV11-1 and TRBJ1-5; possible D gene TRBD1, 6 bases. The CDR3 runs 18 residues. Germline CDR1 reads SGHAT; CDR2 reads FQDESV (reference sequence). V lost 10 bases and J 1 base, leaving 26 bases between the germline ends.

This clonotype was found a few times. CDR3 loop: CASSLVSRREQYF. The CDR3 nucleotides read TGTGCCAGCAGCTTAGTCTCTAGACGCGAGCAGTACTTC. The J gene is TRBJ2-7, the V gene TRBV11-2; no definite D call. The CDR3 is 13 residues long. Germline assignment: CDR1 SGHAT and CDR2 FQNNGV. Between the trimmed V and J ends, which lost 1 base and 6 bases, there was a span of 10 bases.

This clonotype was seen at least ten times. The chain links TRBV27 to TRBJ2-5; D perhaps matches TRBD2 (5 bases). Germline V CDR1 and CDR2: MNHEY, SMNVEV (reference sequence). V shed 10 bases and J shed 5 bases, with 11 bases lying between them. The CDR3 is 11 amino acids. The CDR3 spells CATIRGETQYF. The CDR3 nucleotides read TGTGCCACCATCAGAGGGGAGACCCAGTACTTC.

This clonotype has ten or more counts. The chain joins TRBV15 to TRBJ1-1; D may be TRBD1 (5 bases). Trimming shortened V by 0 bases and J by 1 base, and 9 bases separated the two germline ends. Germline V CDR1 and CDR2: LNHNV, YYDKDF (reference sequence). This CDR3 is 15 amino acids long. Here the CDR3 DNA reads TGTGCCACCAGCAGAGATAGCAGGGAGAACACTGAAGCTTTCTTT. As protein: CATSRDSRENTEAFF.

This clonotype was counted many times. In DNA, the CDR3 is TGCAGCGTTGACGGGTCGACAGGACTGATGAACACTGAAGCTTTCTTT. Translation gives CSVDGSTGLMNTEAFF. The chain links TRBV29-1 to TRBJ1-1, with D maybe TRBD1 (6 bases). Trimming removed 3 bases at V and 0 bases at J, with 17 bases between. The CDR3 runs to 16 residues. Germline-derived CDR1 and CDR2 are SQVTM and ANQGSEA.

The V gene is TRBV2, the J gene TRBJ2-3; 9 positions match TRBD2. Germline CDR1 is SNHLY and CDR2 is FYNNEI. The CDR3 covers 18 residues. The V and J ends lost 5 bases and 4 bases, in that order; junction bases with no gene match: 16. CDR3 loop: CASSRTGTSSPSPDTQYF. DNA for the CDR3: TGTGCCAGCAGTAGAACCGGGACTAGCTCACCGTCACCAGATACGCAGTATTTT.

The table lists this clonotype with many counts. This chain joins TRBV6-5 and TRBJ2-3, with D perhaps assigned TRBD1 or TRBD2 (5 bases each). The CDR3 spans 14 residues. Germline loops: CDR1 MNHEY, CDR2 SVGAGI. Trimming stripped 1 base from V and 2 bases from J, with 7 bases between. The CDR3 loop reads CASSYLGDTDTQYF. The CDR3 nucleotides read TGTGCCAGCAGTTACTTGGGGGACACAGATACGCAGTATTTT.

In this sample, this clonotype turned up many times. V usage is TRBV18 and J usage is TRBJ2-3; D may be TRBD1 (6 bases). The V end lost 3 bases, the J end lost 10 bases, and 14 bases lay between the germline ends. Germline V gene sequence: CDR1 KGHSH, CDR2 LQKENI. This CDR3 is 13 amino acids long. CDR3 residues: CASSPADSSAQYF. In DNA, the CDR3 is TGTGCCAGCTCACCGGCGGACAGCTCGGCGCAGTATTTT. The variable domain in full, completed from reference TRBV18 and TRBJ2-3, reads NAGVMQNPRHLVRRRGQEARLRCSPMKGHSHVYWYRQLPEEGLKFMVYLQKENIIDESGMPKERFSAEFPKEGPSILRIQQVVRGDSAAYFCASSPADSSAQYFGPGTRLTVL.

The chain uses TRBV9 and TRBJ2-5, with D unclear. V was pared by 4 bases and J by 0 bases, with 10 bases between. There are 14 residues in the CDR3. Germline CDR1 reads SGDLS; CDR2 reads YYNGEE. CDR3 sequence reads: CASSPNPNQETQYF. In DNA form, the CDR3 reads TGTGCCAGCAGCCCCAATCCGAACCAAGAGACCCAGTACTTC.

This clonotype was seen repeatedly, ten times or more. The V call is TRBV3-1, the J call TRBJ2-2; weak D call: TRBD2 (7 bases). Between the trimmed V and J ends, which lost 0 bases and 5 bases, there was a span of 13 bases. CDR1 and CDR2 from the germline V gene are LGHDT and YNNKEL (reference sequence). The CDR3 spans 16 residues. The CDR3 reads CASSQDGGGGTGELFF. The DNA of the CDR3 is TGTGCCAGCAGCCAAGATGGAGGGGGAGGGACCGGGGAGCTGTTTTTT.

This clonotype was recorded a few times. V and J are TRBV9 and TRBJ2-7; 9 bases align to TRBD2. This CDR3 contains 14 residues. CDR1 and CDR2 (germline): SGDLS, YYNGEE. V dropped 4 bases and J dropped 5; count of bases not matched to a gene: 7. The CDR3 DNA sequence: TGTGCCAGCAGCCTAGCGGGATTGTACGACGAGCAGTACTTC. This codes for CASSLAGLYDEQYF.

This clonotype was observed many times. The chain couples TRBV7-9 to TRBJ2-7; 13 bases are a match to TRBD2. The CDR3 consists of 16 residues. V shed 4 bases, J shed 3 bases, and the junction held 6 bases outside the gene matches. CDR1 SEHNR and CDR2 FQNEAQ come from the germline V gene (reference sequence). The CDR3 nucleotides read TGTGCCAGCAGCTCTAGACTAGCGGGAGGTAACTACGAGCAGTACTTC. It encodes CASSSRLAGGNYEQYF.

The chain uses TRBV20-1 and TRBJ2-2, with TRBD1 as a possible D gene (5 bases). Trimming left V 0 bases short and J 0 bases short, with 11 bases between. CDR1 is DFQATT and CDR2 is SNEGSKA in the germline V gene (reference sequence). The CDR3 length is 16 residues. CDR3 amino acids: CSARDRVLTNTGELFF. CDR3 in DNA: TGCAGTGCTAGAGACAGGGTGCTTACGAACACCGGGGAGCTGTTTTTT.

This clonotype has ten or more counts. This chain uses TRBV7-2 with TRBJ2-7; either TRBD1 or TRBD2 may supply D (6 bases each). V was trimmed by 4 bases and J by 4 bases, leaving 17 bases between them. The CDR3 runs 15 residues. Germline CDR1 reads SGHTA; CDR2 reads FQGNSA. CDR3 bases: TGTGCCAGCAGCTCCCCGGGAGAAGGGGGTTACGAGCAGTACTTC. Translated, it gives CASSSPGEGGYEQYF.

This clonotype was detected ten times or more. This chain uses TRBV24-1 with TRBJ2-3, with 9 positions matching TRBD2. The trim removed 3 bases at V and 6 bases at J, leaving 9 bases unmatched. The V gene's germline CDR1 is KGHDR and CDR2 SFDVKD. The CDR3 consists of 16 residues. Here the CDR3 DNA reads TGTGCCACCAGTGATATTAGCGGGAGTCCGAGGGATACGCAGTATTTT. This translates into CATSDISGSPRDTQYF.

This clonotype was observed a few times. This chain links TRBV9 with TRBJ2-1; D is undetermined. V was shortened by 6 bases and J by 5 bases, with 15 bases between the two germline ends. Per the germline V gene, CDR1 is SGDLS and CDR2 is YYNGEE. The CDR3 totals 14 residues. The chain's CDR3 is CASTPVGPDNEQFF. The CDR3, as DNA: TGTGCCAGCACCCCCGTGGGCCCGGACAATGAGCAGTTCTTC.

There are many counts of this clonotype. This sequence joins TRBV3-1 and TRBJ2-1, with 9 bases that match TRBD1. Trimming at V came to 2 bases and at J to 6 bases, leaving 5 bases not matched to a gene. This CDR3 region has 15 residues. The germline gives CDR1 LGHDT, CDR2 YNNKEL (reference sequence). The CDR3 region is CASSQQSTGGNEQFF. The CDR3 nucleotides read TGTGCCAGCAGCCAACAGTCGACAGGGGGCAATGAGCAGTTCTTC.

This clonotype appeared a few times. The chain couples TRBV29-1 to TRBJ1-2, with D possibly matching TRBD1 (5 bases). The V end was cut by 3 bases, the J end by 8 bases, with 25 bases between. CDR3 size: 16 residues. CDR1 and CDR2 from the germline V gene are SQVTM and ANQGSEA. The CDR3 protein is CSVDGSLDTHRGGYTF. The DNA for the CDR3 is TGCAGCGTTGATGGGTCCCTGGACACGCATCGAGGGGGCTACACCTTC. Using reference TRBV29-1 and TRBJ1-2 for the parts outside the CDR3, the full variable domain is SAVISQKPSRDICQRGTSLTIQCQVDSQVTMMFWYRQQPGQSLTLIATANQGSEATYESGFVIDKFPISRPNLTFSTLTVSNMSPEDSSIYLCSVDGSLDTHRGGYTFGSGTRLTVV.

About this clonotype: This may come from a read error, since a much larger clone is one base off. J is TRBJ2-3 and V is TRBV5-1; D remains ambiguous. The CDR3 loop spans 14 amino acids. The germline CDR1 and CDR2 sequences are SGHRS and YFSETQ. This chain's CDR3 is CAGSLVGSTDTQYF. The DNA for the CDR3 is TGCGCCGGCAGCTTGGTGGGAAGCACAGATACGCAGTATTTT.

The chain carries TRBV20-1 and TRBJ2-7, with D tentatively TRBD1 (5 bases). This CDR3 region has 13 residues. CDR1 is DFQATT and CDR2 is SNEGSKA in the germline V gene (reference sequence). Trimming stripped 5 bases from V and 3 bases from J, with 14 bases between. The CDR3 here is CSARPTAFYEQYF. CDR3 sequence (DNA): TGCAGTGCTCGCCCGACAGCGTTCTACGAGCAGTACTTC.